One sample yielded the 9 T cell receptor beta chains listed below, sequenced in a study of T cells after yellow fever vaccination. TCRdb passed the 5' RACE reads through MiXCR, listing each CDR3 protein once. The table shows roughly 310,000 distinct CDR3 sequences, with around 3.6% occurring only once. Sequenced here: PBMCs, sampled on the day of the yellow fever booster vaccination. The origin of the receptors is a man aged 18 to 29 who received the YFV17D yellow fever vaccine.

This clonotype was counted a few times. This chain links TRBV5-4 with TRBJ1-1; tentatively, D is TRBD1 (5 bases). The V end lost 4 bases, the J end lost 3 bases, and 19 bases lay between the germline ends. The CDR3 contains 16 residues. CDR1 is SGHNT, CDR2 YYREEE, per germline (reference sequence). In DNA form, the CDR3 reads TGTGCCAGCAGCCCGGGAGGAGGGCCCAGGGACACTGAAGCTTTCTTT. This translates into CASSPGGGPRDTEAFF.

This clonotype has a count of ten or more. The CDR3 protein is CASSYSTDTQYF. CDR3 DNA sequence: TGTGCCAGCAGCTATTCCACAGATACGCAGTATTTT. The chain joins TRBV7-9 to TRBJ2-3; D is unresolved. Germline V gene sequence: CDR1 SEHNR, CDR2 FQNEAQ (reference sequence). Trimming took 4 bases from V and 2 from J, leaving 4 bases between them. This CDR3 is built from 12 residues.

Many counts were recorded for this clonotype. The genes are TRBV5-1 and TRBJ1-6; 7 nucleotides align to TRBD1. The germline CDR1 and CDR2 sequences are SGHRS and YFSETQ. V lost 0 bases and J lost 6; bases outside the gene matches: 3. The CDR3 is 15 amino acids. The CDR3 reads CASSLGTGANSPLHF. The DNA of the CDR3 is TGCGCCAGCAGCTTGGGTACAGGGGCTAATTCACCCCTCCACTTT.

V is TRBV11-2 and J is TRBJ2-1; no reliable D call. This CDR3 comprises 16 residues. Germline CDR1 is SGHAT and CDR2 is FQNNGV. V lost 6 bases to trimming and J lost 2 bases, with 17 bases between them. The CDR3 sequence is CASSFRRATPYNEQFF. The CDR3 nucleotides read TGTGCCAGCAGTTTTCGAAGGGCAACCCCCTACAATGAGCAGTTCTTC.

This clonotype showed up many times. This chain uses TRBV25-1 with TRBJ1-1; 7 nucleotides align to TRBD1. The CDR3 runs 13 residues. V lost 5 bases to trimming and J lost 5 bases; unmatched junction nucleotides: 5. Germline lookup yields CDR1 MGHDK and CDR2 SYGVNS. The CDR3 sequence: CASSWQGDTEAFF. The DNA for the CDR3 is TGTGCCAGCAGTTGGCAGGGGGATACTGAAGCTTTCTTT.

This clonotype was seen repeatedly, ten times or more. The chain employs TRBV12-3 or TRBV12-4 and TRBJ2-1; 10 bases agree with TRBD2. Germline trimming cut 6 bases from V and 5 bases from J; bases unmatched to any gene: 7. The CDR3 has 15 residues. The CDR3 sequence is CASRVMLAGDNEQFF. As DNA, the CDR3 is TGTGCCAGCAGAGTTATGCTAGCGGGGGACAATGAGCAGTTCTTC.

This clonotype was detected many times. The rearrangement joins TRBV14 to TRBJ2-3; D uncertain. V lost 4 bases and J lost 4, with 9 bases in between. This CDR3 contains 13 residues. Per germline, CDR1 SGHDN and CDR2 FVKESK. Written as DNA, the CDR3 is TGTGCCAGCAGCCTCGCGAGGTCAGATACGCAGTATTTT. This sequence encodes CASSLARSDTQYF. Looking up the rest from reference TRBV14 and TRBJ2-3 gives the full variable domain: EAGVTQFPSHSVIEKGQTVTLRCDPISGHDNLYWYRRVMGKEIKFLLHFVKESKQDESGMPNNRFLAERTGGTYSTLKVQPAELEDSGVYFCASSLARSDTQYFGPGTRLTVL.

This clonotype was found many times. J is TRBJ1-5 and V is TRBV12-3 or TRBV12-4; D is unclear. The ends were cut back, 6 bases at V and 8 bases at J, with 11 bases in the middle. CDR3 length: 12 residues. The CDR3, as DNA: TGTGCCAGCAGCACGTACAAGGAGCCCCAGCATTTT. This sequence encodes CASSTYKEPQHF.

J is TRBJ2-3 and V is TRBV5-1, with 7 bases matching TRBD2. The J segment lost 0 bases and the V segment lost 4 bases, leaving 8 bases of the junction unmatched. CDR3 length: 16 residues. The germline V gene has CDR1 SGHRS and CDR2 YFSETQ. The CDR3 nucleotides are TGCGCCAGCAGCGCGAGCGGGACTCCTAGCACAGATACGCAGTATTTT. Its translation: CASSASGTPSTDTQYF.